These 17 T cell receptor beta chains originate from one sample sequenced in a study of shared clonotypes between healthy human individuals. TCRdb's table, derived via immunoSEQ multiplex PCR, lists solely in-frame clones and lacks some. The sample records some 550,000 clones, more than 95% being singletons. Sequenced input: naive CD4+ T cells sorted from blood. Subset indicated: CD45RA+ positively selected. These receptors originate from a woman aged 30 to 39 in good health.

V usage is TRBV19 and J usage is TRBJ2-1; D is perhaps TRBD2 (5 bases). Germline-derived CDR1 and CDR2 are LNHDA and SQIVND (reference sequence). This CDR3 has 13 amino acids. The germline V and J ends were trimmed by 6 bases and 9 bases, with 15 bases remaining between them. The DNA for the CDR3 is TGTGCCAGTAGAAAAGACGGAGCGGTTGAGCAGTTCTTC. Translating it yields CASRKDGAVEQFF.

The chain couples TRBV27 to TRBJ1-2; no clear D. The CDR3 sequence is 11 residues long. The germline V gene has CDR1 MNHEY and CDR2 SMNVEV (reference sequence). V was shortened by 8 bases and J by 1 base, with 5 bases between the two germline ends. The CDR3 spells CASGYNYGYTF. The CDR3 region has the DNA TGTGCCAGCGGCTATAACTATGGCTACACCTTC.

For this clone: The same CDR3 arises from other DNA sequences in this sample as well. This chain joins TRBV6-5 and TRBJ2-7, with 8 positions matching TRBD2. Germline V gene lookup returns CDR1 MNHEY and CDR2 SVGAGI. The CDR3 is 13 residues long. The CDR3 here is CASRGREAYEQYF. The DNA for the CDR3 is TGTGCTTCGCGGGGGCGGGAGGCCTACGAGCAGTACTTC.

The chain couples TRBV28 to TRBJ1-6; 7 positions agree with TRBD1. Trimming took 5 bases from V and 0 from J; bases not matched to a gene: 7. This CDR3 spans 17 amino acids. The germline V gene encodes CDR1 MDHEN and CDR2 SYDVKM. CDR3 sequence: CASSNLGQSSYNSPLHF. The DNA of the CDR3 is TGTGCCAGCAGTAACTTGGGACAGAGCTCCTATAATTCACCCCTCCACTTT.

Written as DNA, the CDR3 is TGCGCCAGCGGATCGACTAGCGCCCAAGAGACCCAGTACTTC. Encoded protein: CASGSTSAQETQYF. This chain connects TRBV5-1 to TRBJ2-5; 8 nucleotides agree with TRBD2. The J segment lost 1 base and the V segment lost 7 bases, leaving 6 bases of the junction unmatched. Germline CDR1 and CDR2: SGHRS and YFSETQ. The CDR3 sequence is 14 residues long.

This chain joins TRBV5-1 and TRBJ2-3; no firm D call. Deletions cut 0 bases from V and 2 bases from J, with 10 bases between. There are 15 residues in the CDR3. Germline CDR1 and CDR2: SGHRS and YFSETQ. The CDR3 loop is CASSLDSLLTDTQYF. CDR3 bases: TGCGCCAGCAGCTTGGACAGTCTCCTCACAGATACGCAGTATTTT.

CDR3 DNA sequence: TGTGCCAGCAGCGGGGCAGGGTTTAAGAATGAGCAGTTCTTC. Amino acids: CASSGAGFKNEQFF. This rearrangement joins TRBV27 to TRBJ2-1; D is perhaps TRBD1 or TRBD2 (5 bases each). V was trimmed by 6 bases and J by 7 bases, leaving 16 bases between them. Germline V gene sequence: CDR1 MNHEY, CDR2 SMNVEV (reference sequence). The CDR3 has 14 amino acids.

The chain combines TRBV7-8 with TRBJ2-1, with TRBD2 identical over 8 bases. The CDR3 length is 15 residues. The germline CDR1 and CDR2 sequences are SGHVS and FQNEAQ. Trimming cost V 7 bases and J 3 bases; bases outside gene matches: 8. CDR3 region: CASNPTSGFYNEQFF. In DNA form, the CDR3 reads TGTGCCAGCAACCCAACTAGCGGCTTCTACAATGAGCAGTTCTTC.

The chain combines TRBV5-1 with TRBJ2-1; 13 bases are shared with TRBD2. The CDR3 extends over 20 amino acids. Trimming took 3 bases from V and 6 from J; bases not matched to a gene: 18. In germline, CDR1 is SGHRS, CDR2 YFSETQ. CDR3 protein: CASSSPRTLLAGGPSNEQFF. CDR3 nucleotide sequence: TGCGCCAGCAGCTCGCCCCGAACCCTACTAGCGGGAGGGCCTAGCAATGAGCAGTTCTTC.

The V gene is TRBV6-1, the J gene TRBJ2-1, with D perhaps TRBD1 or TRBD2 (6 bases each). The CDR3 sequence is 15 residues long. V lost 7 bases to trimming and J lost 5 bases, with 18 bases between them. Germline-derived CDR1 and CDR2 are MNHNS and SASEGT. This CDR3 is CASTPGAGANNEQFF. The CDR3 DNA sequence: TGTGCCAGCACCCCGGGGGCAGGGGCGAACAATGAGCAGTTCTTC.

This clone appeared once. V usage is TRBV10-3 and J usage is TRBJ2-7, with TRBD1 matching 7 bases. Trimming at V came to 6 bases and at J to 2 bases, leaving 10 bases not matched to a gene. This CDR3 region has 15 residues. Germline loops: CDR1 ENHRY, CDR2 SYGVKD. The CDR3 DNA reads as TGTGCCATCAGCCCCATTCTGGGGACAGCCTACGAGCAGTACTTC. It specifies CAISPILGTAYEQYF.

The CDR3 coding sequence is TGTGCCAGCAGTCCCGGGACTGACACAGATACGCAGTATTTT. This translates into CASSPGTDTDTQYF. The V and J genes are TRBV6-5 and TRBJ2-3, with a possible D match to TRBD2 (6 bases). Trimming took off 5 bases at V and 2 bases at J, with 11 bases between the two ends. Germline CDR1 is MNHEY and CDR2 is SVGAGI. The CDR3 loop spans 14 amino acids.

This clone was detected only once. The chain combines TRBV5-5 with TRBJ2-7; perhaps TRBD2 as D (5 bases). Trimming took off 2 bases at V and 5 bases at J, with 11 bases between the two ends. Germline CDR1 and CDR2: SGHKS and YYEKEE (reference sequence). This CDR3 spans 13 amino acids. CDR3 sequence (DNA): TGTGCCAGCAGCTTTGGGTGGCGGGACGAGCAGTACTTC. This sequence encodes CASSFGWRDEQYF.

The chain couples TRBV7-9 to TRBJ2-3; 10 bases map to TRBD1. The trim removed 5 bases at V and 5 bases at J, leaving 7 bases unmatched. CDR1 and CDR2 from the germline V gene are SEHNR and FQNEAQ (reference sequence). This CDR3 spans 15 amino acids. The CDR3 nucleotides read TGTGCCAGCAGCCGAGAACGGGACAGGGGAGATACGCAGTATTTT. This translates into CASSRERDRGDTQYF.

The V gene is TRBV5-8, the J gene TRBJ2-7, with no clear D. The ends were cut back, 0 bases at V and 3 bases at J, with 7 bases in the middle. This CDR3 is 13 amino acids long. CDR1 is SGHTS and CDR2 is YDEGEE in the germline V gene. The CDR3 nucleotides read TGTGCCAGCAGCTTGGGAGAAAACTACGAGCAGTACTTC. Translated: CASSLGENYEQYF.

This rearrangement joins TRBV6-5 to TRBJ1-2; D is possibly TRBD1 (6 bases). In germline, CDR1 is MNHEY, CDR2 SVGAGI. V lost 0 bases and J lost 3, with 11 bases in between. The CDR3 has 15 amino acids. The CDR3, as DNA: TGTGCCAGCAGTTACTCGGGGAGGGGGGACTATGGCTACACCTTC. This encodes CASSYSGRGDYGYTF.

CDR3 sequence (DNA): TGTGCCAGCAGTGGGACAGTTGCCTATGGCTACACCTTC. It translates to CASSGTVAYGYTF. The V call is TRBV2, the J call TRBJ1-2; D is possibly TRBD1 (6 bases). Germline CDR1 and CDR2: SNHLY and FYNNEI. V shed 4 bases and J shed 4 bases, with 10 bases lying between them. The CDR3 has 13 residues.